This TCR beta chain came from a study of blood T cells in healthy people across ages (dated by TCRdb to 2015 to 2017). Broadly, across the study: In model experiments, template switching captured roughly one uniquely barcoded TCR beta cDNA molecule for every two T cells. Donors were grouped into four age groups: young (average about 15 years), middle-aged (39), aged (around 60) and long-lived (approximately 78). The study analyzed two additional independent replicas of 1 million unique cDNA reads from the same blood draw for two donors, one aged 18 to 29 and one aged 80 or older. To avoid experimental bias, donors of different ages were randomly spread across the sequencing lanes. Using deep sequencing normalized with unique cDNA molecular identifiers, the study measured how TCR beta repertoire diversity changes with age.

The 39 donors, aged about 6 to 100 years, were systemically healthy Caucasian individuals from Russia. Each donor gave roughly 9.5 milliliters of peripheral blood, collected into EDTA-treated Vacutainer tubes. PBMCs were isolated by Ficoll-Paque density-gradient centrifugation, with at least 7 million obtained per sample. Total RNA was extracted from PBMCs with Trizol reagent, with at least 5.5 micrograms obtained per sample. The percentages of naive CD45RAhigh/CD27high T cells were determined by flow cytometry on a PBMC aliquot from every donor. In regard to this clonotype: Its recognized antigen is unknown. No base-level quality is on record; no much larger clone is a single base apart.

What the study reported, not specific to this receptor: Because donor CMV infection status was unknown, age-related changes in expanded clonotypes were potentially confounded. Estimates of total diversity based on one million sequenced T cells were considered lower bounds and underestimates. A strong correlation was found between observed TCR beta diversity and the percentage of naive T cells measured by flow cytometry. Bulk unsorted PBMC profiling prevented conclusive comparison of naive and antigen-experienced compartments. Compared with the aged group, the long-lived group had more naive CD4+ T cells, fewer expanded clones and increased TCR diversity, a pattern suggesting age selection. As age increased, observed TCR beta diversity per million T cells dropped in a roughly linear way, and a significant reduction was already evident by age roughly 36.

The protocol used for the library was 5' RACE. Instrument on record: Illumina HiSeq 2500. A second 7 to 11 cycle PCR used a sample-barcoded 5' primer and a J-beta primer mix. A unique molecular identifier was introduced onto each TCR beta cDNA molecule by a template-switch 5' adaptor carrying 12 random nucleotides. Each sample yielded at least 3 million CDR3-containing paired-end reads. All of the RNA was converted into first-strand cDNA using the Mint cDNA synthesis kit, with a TRBC-specific oligonucleotide serving as the primer. All cDNA was treated with uracil-DNA glycosylase and then went through a first 18-cycle PCR with the universal primers M1SS and BC2_uni_R. The source study handled its data this way. Normalization of each sample was performed by random selection of 1 million high-quality reads, each carrying a distinct molecular identifier. Reads sharing molecular identifiers were discarded rather than binned into consensus sequences. MiTCR, set to a Q25 quality threshold and the strictest error-elimination algorithm, was used for CDR3 identification, clonotype clustering and error correction. A nonparametric unseen species model with Euler transformation was used to estimate lower-bound total TCR beta diversity. TCRdb trimmed the raw reads at Q25, called clones with MiXCR and kept productive beta chains. Merged by CDR3 protein, the rows form single entries marked with the most common genes and DNA. Clone size and V and J calls follow TCRdb, not the original study. For this sample the table gives 1.5 million to 2 million distinct CDR3 sequences, of which roughly 27% were detected only once. Over 7% of the sample is held by the ten biggest clonotypes.

Measured from the cysteine to the phenylalanine, the CDR3 is 14 residues long. Only CDR3 DNA is held: 42 bases, read in frame from base 1. The rearranged chain carries TRBV21-1 and TRBJ2-1; no check of the table's D call, TRBD2, against the DNA was made. TRBV21-1 is tagged as a pseudogene. The sample comprised blood. This receptor was identified in a woman in her 30s in good health. CDR3 reads: CAPPLAGGGSEQFF. The base sequence is TGTGCCCCCCCCCTAGCGGGGGGGGGAAGTGAGCAGTTCTTC.